The rows below give T cell receptor beta chains drawn from one sample of a study of T cell responses to AZD1222 COVID-19 vaccine. The table came from immunoSEQ multiplex PCR; TCRdb's copy has only in-frame clones and leaves some out. This table has 80,000 to 130,000 clones, roughly 89% appearing once. The sequencing used peripheral blood, collected on day 0 of AZD1222 vaccination. The source is an adult in good health. Each CDR3 is given with its conserved first and last residue. D genes are given only for firm matches. Size is omitted from some rows. Given values are once, few, many or a class for expanded clones.

clone size	D gene	J gene	V gene	CDR3 protein	CDR3 DNA
NA	NA	TRBJ2-7	TRBV11-2	CASSLLTSTYEQYF	TGTGCCAGCAGCTTACTGACAAGTACCTACGAGCAGTACTTC
NA	NA	TRBJ1-6	TRBV18	CASSDLPGTHNSPLHF	TGTGCCAGCTCAGATCTCCCCGGGACTCATAATTCACCCCTCCACTTT
once	TRBD1	TRBJ1-2	TRBV20-1	CSASLQGVQGGYTF	TGCAGTGCTAGTTTACAGGGGGTTCAGGGTGGCTACACCTTC
NA	NA	TRBJ1-5	TRBV6-5	CASRQSGVRQPQHF	TGTGCCAGCAGACAGTCGGGGGTCAGGCAGCCCCAGCATTTT
once	NA	TRBJ1-1	TRBV28	CASSLLWITGNTEAFF	TGTGCCAGCAGTTTATTGTGGATTACGGGGAACACTGAAGCTTTCTTT
NA	TRBD2	TRBJ2-3	TRBV5-4	CASSLVGLAGVGADTQYF	TGTGCCAGCAGCTTGGTTGGCCTAGCGGGGGTCGGAGCAGATACGCAGTATTTT
NA	NA	TRBJ1-2	TRBV4-3	CASSQVPGAAYGYTF	TGCGCCAGCAGCCAAGTCCCAGGGGCTGCCTATGGCTACACCTTC
NA	TRBD1	TRBJ2-2	TRBV5-1	CASSPRDSYGRELFF	TGCGCCAGCAGCCCAAGGGACAGCTACGGCAGGGAGCTGTTTTTT
once	NA	TRBJ1-2	TRBV11-2	CASSLDNYGYTF	TGTGCCAGCAGCTTAGATAACTATGGCTACACCTTC
NA	TRBD1	TRBJ1-6	TRBV3-1/TRBV3-2	CASRVQGENSPLHF	TGTGCCAGCAGGGTTCAGGGGGAGAATTCACCCCTCCACTTT
NA	NA	TRBJ1-2	TRBV19	CASSDPRGRDYGYTF	TGTGCCAGTAGCGACCCCCGAGGGCGCGACTATGGCTACACCTTC
NA	TRBD1	TRBJ1-1	TRBV28	CASPPAPRDSTEAFF	TGTGCCAGCCCCCCAGCCCCCCGGGACAGCACTGAAGCTTTCTTT